A selection of T cell receptor beta chains follows, all from one sample in a study of persistence of HIV-infected CD4 T cells. These receptors have no known antigen. Generated by immunoSEQ multiplex PCR, the TCRdb table keeps only in-frame clones and is missing some. In the table there are 30,000 to 45,000 clones, 82% of which are singletons. The sample in question was cultured CD4+ T cells from PBMCs, obtained from a patient who received antiretroviral therapy. The receptors shown here come from an adult with HIV. The donor label of this sample is uncertain. Each CDR3 is given without its conserved first and last residue. Fields, in order: J gene, V gene, CDR3 protein.

j_call: TRBJ1-3
v_call: TRBV30
cdr3_aa: AWRGREAGNTIY

j_call: TRBJ1-4
v_call: TRBV7-9
cdr3_aa: ASSLDRPTNEKLF

j_call: TRBJ1-2
v_call: TRBV6-1
cdr3_aa: ASSEAGEAYGYT

j_call: TRBJ2-7
v_call: TRBV27
cdr3_aa: ASSLWRGYEQY

j_call: TRBJ2-3
v_call: TRBV29-1
cdr3_aa: SVDVVSTDTQY

j_call: TRBJ1-4
v_call: TRBV6-5
cdr3_aa: ASILDRDNEKLF

j_call: TRBJ1-1
v_call: TRBV6-2/TRBV6-3
cdr3_aa: ASSLTGRNTEAF

j_call: TRBJ2-2
v_call: TRBV7-6
cdr3_aa: ASRLRVKSDTGELF

j_call: TRBJ1-2
v_call: TRBV19
cdr3_aa: ASSPRTSGNYGYT

j_call: TRBJ1-5
v_call: TRBV5-5
cdr3_aa: ASSLDGDLSGPNQPQH

j_call: TRBJ1-5
v_call: TRBV13
cdr3_aa: ASSLRGSVQPQH

j_call: TRBJ2-4
v_call: TRBV28
cdr3_aa: ASRGGPAKNIQY

j_call: TRBJ1-1
v_call: TRBV2
cdr3_aa: ASSPDGRNTEAF

j_call: TRBJ2-7
v_call: TRBV30
cdr3_aa: AYTPGTGTYEQY

j_call: TRBJ2-2
v_call: TRBV6-5
cdr3_aa: ATHTGGADSGELF

j_call: TRBJ2-3
v_call: TRBV7-3
cdr3_aa: ASSPAGLSTDTQY

j_call: TRBJ1-1
v_call: TRBV6-5
cdr3_aa: ASTVGFSTEAF

j_call: TRBJ2-1
v_call: TRBV9
cdr3_aa: ASSVRDGGNEQF

j_call: TRBJ1-3
v_call: TRBV23-1
cdr3_aa: ASSQFPQGITGNTIY

j_call: TRBJ2-3
v_call: TRBV19
cdr3_aa: ASSINWGRKDTQY

j_call: TRBJ2-4
v_call: TRBV2
cdr3_aa: ASRLTGLGNIQY

j_call: TRBJ2-3
v_call: TRBV5-1
cdr3_aa: ASSFEGRTDTQY

j_call: TRBJ2-3
v_call: TRBV9
cdr3_aa: ASSKGGTDTQY

j_call: TRBJ2-1
v_call: TRBV4-1
cdr3_aa: ASSHNADEQF

j_call: TRBJ1-4
v_call: TRBV5-5
cdr3_aa: ASSLPQGEKLF

j_call: TRBJ1-1
v_call: TRBV12-3/TRBV12-4
cdr3_aa: ASSGGTEAF

j_call: TRBJ2-6
v_call: TRBV2
cdr3_aa: ASSEFSFWSGQTDFVLT

j_call: TRBJ2-1
v_call: TRBV18
cdr3_aa: ASSTWGQGAHNEQF

j_call: TRBJ1-1
v_call: TRBV9
cdr3_aa: ASSFGQRDTEAF

j_call: TRBJ2-3
v_call: TRBV29-1
cdr3_aa: SVAMVQTQY

j_call: TRBJ1-4
v_call: TRBV11-2
cdr3_aa: ASSSGARGSNEKLF

j_call: TRBJ2-7
v_call: TRBV7-6
cdr3_aa: ASSGWDRGYEQY

j_call: TRBJ1-6
v_call: TRBV6-1
cdr3_aa: ASSYGRGYSPLH

j_call: TRBJ2-2
v_call: TRBV7-3
cdr3_aa: ASSLFPMGQGPTGELF

j_call: TRBJ2-3
v_call: TRBV7-8
cdr3_aa: ASNWGGLDTQY

j_call: TRBJ2-1
v_call: TRBV2
cdr3_aa: ARSWTGGFNEQF

j_call: TRBJ1-5
v_call: TRBV19
cdr3_aa: ASSHGQGFNQPQH

j_call: TRBJ1-2
v_call: TRBV19
cdr3_aa: ASSIGFGYT

j_call: TRBJ2-3
v_call: TRBV19
cdr3_aa: ASREGGAGDTQY

j_call: TRBJ1-6
v_call: TRBV9
cdr3_aa: ASSADRSSYNSPLH

j_call: TRBJ2-7
v_call: TRBV9
cdr3_aa: ASSSRPTGTPLSYEQY

j_call: TRBJ2-3
v_call: TRBV5-4
cdr3_aa: ASSFGGGRADTQY

j_call: TRBJ1-1
v_call: TRBV2
cdr3_aa: ASTQTGIVSGAF

j_call: TRBJ2-6
v_call: TRBV5-1
cdr3_aa: ASSLGHEGEANVLT